These 28 T cell receptor beta chains were all obtained from the same sample, sequenced in a study of glioma-infiltrating T cells. Amplification of TCR alpha and beta CDR3 regions from RNA used iRepertoire nested multiplex PCR. One entry per CDR3 protein, called by TCRdb with MiXCR from the multiplex PCR reads. Seen here are about 190,000 distinct CDR3 sequences, around 32% observed once, and the top ten hold around 20%. Material: glioma tissue, nonneoplastic brain tissue, or PBMCs (not recorded which). These receptors all stem from a human donor with low-grade glioma or glioblastoma, undergoing nonglioma brain surgery, or in good health (not recorded which).

The genes are TRBV20-1 and TRBJ2-1; a weak D match, TRBD2 (6 bases). This CDR3 contains 15 residues. Germline lookup yields CDR1 DFQATT and CDR2 SNEGSKA (reference sequence). The ends were cut back, 0 bases at V and 9 bases at J, with 18 bases in the middle. This chain's CDR3 is CSARDLPGVHSEQFF. CDR3 DNA sequence: TGCAGTGCTAGAGATCTACCGGGAGTGCACAGTGAGCAGTTCTTC.

At least ten counts were recorded for this clonotype. V usage is TRBV6-5 and J usage is TRBJ2-6; D gene ambiguous. Germline V CDR1 and CDR2: MNHEY, SVGAGI. CDR3 size: 15 residues. Trimming left V 2 bases short and J 2 bases short, with 7 bases between. CDR3: CASSYAGAGANVLTF. CDR3 DNA: TGTGCCAGCAGTTACGCAGGCGCTGGGGCCAACGTCCTGACTTTC.

This clonotype was recorded at least ten times. This rearrangement joins TRBV5-1 to TRBJ1-2; D perhaps matches TRBD1 (6 bases). Between the trimmed V and J ends, which lost 0 bases and 5 bases, there was a span of 14 bases. The CDR3 length is 15 residues. Germline lookup yields CDR1 SGHRS and CDR2 YFSETQ. The CDR3 DNA follows: TGCGCCAGCAGCTTGGAACGCAGGGGAGCGTATGGCTACACCTTC. Translating it yields CASSLERRGAYGYTF. Drawing the rest from reference TRBV5-1 and TRBJ1-2, the complete variable domain is KAGVTQTPRYLIKTRGQQVTLSCSPISGHRSVSWYQQTPGQGLQFLFEYFSETQRNKGNFPGRFSGRQFSNSRSEMNVSTLELGDSALYLCASSLERRGAYGYTFGSGTRLTVV.

This clonotype was observed many times. The rearrangement links TRBV6-1 to TRBJ2-7; weak D call: TRBD1 (6 bases). Deletions cut 8 bases from V and 3 bases from J, with 11 bases between. CDR3 length: 12 amino acids. The germline V gene has CDR1 MNHNS and CDR2 SASEGT. The CDR3 loop is CASQGNYYEQYF. The CDR3 DNA reads TGTGCCAGCCAGGGGAATTACTACGAGCAGTACTTC.

This clonotype was picked up a small number of times. The chain carries TRBV11-2 and TRBJ2-5; D is unclear. The germline CDR1 and CDR2 sequences are SGHAT and FQNNGV. The V end lost 0 bases, the J end lost 1 base, and 12 bases lay between the germline ends. The CDR3 spans 16 residues. CDR3 protein: CASSLEGNYPQETQYF. CDR3 nucleotide sequence: TGTGCCAGCAGCTTAGAGGGGAACTACCCCCAAGAGACCCAGTACTTC. Based on the CDR3 plus reference TRBV11-2 and TRBJ2-5, the full variable domain is EAGVAQSPRYKIIEKRQSVAFWCNPISGHATLYWYQQILGQGPKLLIQFQNNGVVDDSQLPKDRFSAERLKGVDSTLKIQPAKLEDSAVYLCASSLEGNYPQETQYFGPGTRLLVL.

The J gene is TRBJ2-7, the V gene TRBV12-3 or TRBV12-4; 13 bases fit TRBD2. CDR3 length: 16 residues. The ends lost 6 bases at V and 5 bases at J; junction bases unmatched: 10. As DNA, the CDR3 is TGTGCCAGCAGCTCCCGGACTAGCGGGAGTCCCCACGAGCAGTACTTC. This encodes CASSSRTSGSPHEQYF.

Only a few counts were recorded for this clonotype. The CDR3 protein is CASSLAGPIAGQPQHF. CDR3 sequence (DNA): TGTGCCAGCAGCTTGGCGGGACCCATAGCGGGTCAGCCCCAGCATTTT. V gene TRBV5-6 combines with J gene TRBJ1-5; D is possibly TRBD1 (5 bases). Germline V gene data show CDR1 as SGHDT and CDR2 as YYEEEE. This CDR3 region has 16 residues. V was cut by 0 bases and J by 6 bases, with 16 bases left in between.

This clonotype appeared many times. The CDR3 region has the DNA TGTGCCAGTAGTTCTCCGGGATTAAACTACGAGCAGTACTTC. Translating it yields CASSSPGLNYEQYF. The chain carries TRBV19 and TRBJ2-7, with D possibly being TRBD2 (5 bases). Germline lookup yields CDR1 LNHDA and CDR2 SQIVND (reference sequence). V was pared by 5 bases and J by 3 bases, with 14 bases between. The CDR3 extends over 14 amino acids. The full variable domain, completed using reference TRBV19 and TRBJ2-7, is DGGITQSPKYLFRKEGQNVTLSCEQNLNHDAMYWYRQDPGQGLRLIYYSQIVNDFQKGDIAEGYSVSREKKESFPLTVTSAQKNPTAFYLCASSSPGLNYEQYFGPGTRLTVT.

About this clonotype: A read error may be the cause here, since a much bigger clone is one base away. The J gene is TRBJ2-3, the V gene TRBV20-1; 9 nucleotides match TRBD1. CDR3 length equals 15 residues. Germline CDR1 reads DFQATT; CDR2 reads SNEGSKA (reference sequence). The CDR3 sequence: CNATPDRGLADTQYF. The DNA of the CDR3 is TGCAATGCGACTCCGGACAGGGGCCTCGCAGATACGCAGTATTTT.

This clonotype was picked up many times. This chain joins TRBV2 and TRBJ2-1, with 9 positions matching TRBD2. The V gene end was trimmed by 6 bases and the J gene end by 5 bases; junction bases not matched to a gene: 8. CDR3 size: 15 residues. Germline V gene lookup returns CDR1 SNHLY and CDR2 FYNNEI. The CDR3 nucleotides read TGTGCCAGCAGCGACAGACTAGCGGTCCACAATGAGCAGTTCTTC. This gives the protein CASSDRLAVHNEQFF.

This clonotype was recorded once. At one of its ends the junction is not consistent with the germline gene, which may arise from a read error. The V and J genes are TRBV4-1 and TRBJ2-3; D might be TRBD1 (6 bases). Germline lookup yields CDR1 MGHRA and CDR2 YSYEKL. The CDR3 spans 15 residues. CDR3 protein: CASSPSDSITDKQYF. CDR3 nucleotides: TGCGCCAGCAGCCCCTCGGACAGTATCACAGATAAGCAGTATTTT.

This clonotype has a count of ten or more. The chain uses TRBV6-6 and TRBJ2-1; weak D call: TRBD2 (6 bases). The CDR3 spans 17 residues. CDR1 and CDR2 from the germline V gene are MNHNY and SVGAGI (reference sequence). V was shortened by 0 bases and J by 4 bases, with 16 bases between the two germline ends. Here the CDR3 DNA reads TGTGCCAGCAGTTACTCATTTTTGCGGGATTCTTACAATGAGCAGTTCTTC. Its translation is CASSYSFLRDSYNEQFF.

This clonotype was picked up many times. This chain links TRBV3-1 with TRBJ2-1, with D possibly matching TRBD2 (5 bases). This CDR3 has 12 residues. Per germline, CDR1 LGHDT and CDR2 YNNKEL (reference sequence). V was clipped by 3 bases and J by 13 bases, with 13 bases between them. The CDR3 bases are TGTGCCAGCAGCCACGCGGGCCGGATACAGTTCTTC. This gives the protein CASSHAGRIQFF.

This clonotype was counted many times. The chain employs TRBV4-3 and TRBJ2-1; 9 bases agree with TRBD2. Germline loops: CDR1 LGHNA, CDR2 YSLEER. Losses at the gene ends were 1 base for V and 10 bases for J; bases not matched to a gene: 11. The CDR3 extends over 16 amino acids. The CDR3 loop reads CASSQGEIAGVGEQFF. The CDR3 bases are TGCGCCAGCAGCCAAGGAGAGATAGCGGGAGTAGGGGAGCAGTTCTTC.

This clonotype came up a few times. This chain links TRBV5-1 with TRBJ2-3, with D uncertain. V was cut by 4 bases and J by 3 bases, with 6 bases left in between. The CDR3 runs to 12 residues. Germline V CDR1 and CDR2: SGHRS, YFSETQ. DNA for the CDR3: TGCGCCAGCAGCGCTGTAACAGATACGCAGTATTTT. The encoded protein is CASSAVTDTQYF. The complete variable domain, with remaining parts taken from reference TRBV5-1 and TRBJ2-3, reads KAGVTQTPRYLIKTRGQQVTLSCSPISGHRSVSWYQQTPGQGLQFLFEYFSETQRNKGNFPGRFSGRQFSNSRSEMNVSTLELGDSALYLCASSAVTDTQYFGPGTRLTVL.

This clonotype appeared many times. V is TRBV7-9 and J is TRBJ1-4; maybe TRBD1 (5 bases). V was cut by 7 bases and J by 8 bases, with 11 bases left in between. The CDR3 length is 12 residues. Per germline, CDR1 SEHNR and CDR2 FQNEAQ (reference sequence). The CDR3 loop reads CASNDSSEKLFF. The CDR3 region has the DNA TGTGCCAGCAACGACAGCTCGGAAAAACTGTTTTTT.

As for this clonotype: With a much larger clone just one base away, this may be a read error. The chain has TRBV4-2 and TRBJ2-1; D gene ambiguous. Germline V gene sequence: CDR1 LGHNA, CDR2 YNFKEQ. The CDR3 contains 13 residues. CDR3 sequence (DNA): TGTGTCAGCCAGCATGGATCCTACAATGAGCAGTTCTTC. It encodes CVSQHGSYNEQFF.

This clonotype was recorded at least ten times. The chain joins TRBV4-3 to TRBJ2-5; 12 bases align to TRBD1. Germline CDR1 and CDR2: LGHNA and YSLEER. J was trimmed by 1 base and V by 3 bases; bases with no gene match: 6. The CDR3 covers 17 residues. CDR3 coding DNA: TGCGCCAGCAGCCAGGGGACAGGGGGCGGGCTCCAAGAGACCCAGTACTTC. This sequence encodes CASSQGTGGGLQETQYF.

This clonotype has ten or more counts. The chain is built from TRBV27 and TRBJ1-1; no firm D call. V lost 2 bases and J lost 0, with 10 bases in between. The CDR3 is 15 residues long. From germline, CDR1 is MNHEY and CDR2 SMNVEV (reference sequence). The CDR3 spells CASSLIGRVNTEAFF. CDR3 nucleotide sequence: TGTGCCAGCAGTTTAATTGGGAGGGTGAACACTGAAGCTTTCTTT.

This clonotype was recorded many times. This chain joins TRBV6-2 or TRBV6-3 and TRBJ2-2; TRBD1 agrees at 8 bases. CDR1 is MNHEY and CDR2 is SVGEGT in the germline V gene. J was trimmed by 6 bases and V by 2 bases; bases with no gene match: 8. There are 16 residues in the CDR3. The CDR3 DNA is TGTGCCAGCAGTTACCAGGGGGCGGGCCATTCCGGGGAGCTGTTTTTT. Protein sequence: CASSYQGAGHSGELFF.

This clonotype occurred many times. The rearrangement uses TRBV6-1 and TRBJ1-2; no firm D call. V was cut by 7 bases and J by 3 bases, with 12 bases left in between. Per germline, CDR1 MNHNS and CDR2 SASEGT. CDR3 size: 13 residues. The CDR3 loop reads CASIASGDYGYTF. CDR3 in DNA: TGTGCCAGCATCGCGTCGGGTGACTATGGCTACACCTTC.

There are many counts of this clonotype. The chain is built from TRBV7-9 and TRBJ1-2; D ambiguous. This CDR3 has 14 amino acids. In germline, CDR1 is SEHNR, CDR2 FQNEAQ (reference sequence). The V gene lost 1 base and the J gene lost 4 bases, with 10 bases spanning the gap. CDR3 sequence reads: CASSLERARYGYTF. CDR3 DNA sequence: TGTGCCAGCAGCTTAGAACGGGCCCGCTATGGCTACACCTTC.

This clonotype was detected many times. The chain uses TRBV28 and TRBJ1-2, with a possible D match to TRBD1 (5 bases). Germline CDR1 reads MDHEN; CDR2 reads SYDVKM. There are 12 residues in the CDR3. Trimming took off 8 bases at V and 6 bases at J, with 13 bases between the two ends. CDR3 amino acids: CASQTGLDGYTF. The CDR3 DNA follows: TGTGCCAGCCAAACGGGACTGGATGGCTACACCTTC.

This clonotype has ten or more counts. V gene TRBV19 combines with J gene TRBJ1-1; TRBD1 aligns across 11 bases. Germline loops: CDR1 LNHDA, CDR2 SQIVND (reference sequence). V lost 7 bases, J lost 0 bases, and 7 bases stayed unmatched. This CDR3 is 16 amino acids long. The CDR3 DNA reads as TGTGCCAGTAACTCGGACAGGGGGCTCATGAACACTGAAGCTTTCTTT. Amino acids: CASNSDRGLMNTEAFF. Combining the CDR3 with reference TRBV19 and TRBJ1-1 gives the whole variable domain DGGITQSPKYLFRKEGQNVTLSCEQNLNHDAMYWYRQDPGQGLRLIYYSQIVNDFQKGDIAEGYSVSREKKESFPLTVTSAQKNPTAFYLCASNSDRGLMNTEAFFGQGTRLTVV.

This clonotype showed up just a few times. The chain joins TRBV29-1 to TRBJ2-7; either TRBD1 or TRBD2 may fit D (5 bases each). The V end lost 6 bases, the J end lost 3 bases, and 18 bases lay between the germline ends. From germline, CDR1 is SQVTM and CDR2 ANQGSEA. This CDR3 is 14 amino acids long. CDR3 sequence reads: CSVRGRAAYYEQYF. In DNA, the CDR3 is TGCAGCGTCCGGGGCAGGGCAGCCTACTACGAGCAGTACTTC.

This clonotype has just a few counts. V is TRBV7-6 and J is TRBJ2-5; the D gene could be TRBD1 or TRBD2 (5 bases each). The CDR3 is made up of 16 amino acids. V was trimmed by 5 bases and J by 5 bases, leaving 21 bases between them. The germline gives CDR1 SGHVS, CDR2 FNYEAQ. DNA of the CDR3: TGTGCCAGCAGCCCGGGGCAGGGACCCCAGCAGGAGACCCAGTACTTC. It translates to CASSPGQGPQQETQYF.

This chain links TRBV19 with TRBJ2-7, with TRBD2 as a possible D gene (5 bases). Germline-derived CDR1 and CDR2 are LNHDA and SQIVND (reference sequence). V was clipped by 0 bases and J by 1 base, with 13 bases between them. The CDR3 is 16 residues long. The CDR3, as DNA: TGTGCCAGTAGTATAGATCCTTTGGGCGGGTCCTACGAGCAGTACTTC. It yields the protein CASSIDPLGGSYEQYF.

This clonotype was detected ten times or more. V is TRBV28 and J is TRBJ1-2; D gene ambiguous. In germline, CDR1 is MDHEN, CDR2 SYDVKM. This CDR3 spans 13 amino acids. The ends were cut back, 4 bases at V and 7 bases at J, with 13 bases in the middle. The chain's CDR3 is CASSSLTSPGYTF. CDR3 in DNA: TGTGCCAGCAGTTCCCTGACATCCCCTGGCTACACCTTC.